Listed below are T cell receptor beta chains from one sample, sequenced in a study of PD-1 blockade in classical Hodgkin lymphoma. The repertoire was sequenced with immunoSEQ multiplex PCR; TCRdb's copy has only in-frame clones and lacks some. The sample includes roughly 20,000 clones, around 74% of them seen just once. This sample comprised CD4+ T cells from blood, obtained before the fourth cycle of nivolumab. These receptors all stem from a human donor with classical Hodgkin lymphoma. Both conserved end residues are part of each CDR3. A D gene is named only where the DNA matches it firmly. Where a row states a size, it is once, few, many or the class of an expanded clone; other rows omit it.

v_gene: TRBV5-1
abundance: NA
d_gene: TRBD2
j_gene: TRBJ2-1
CDR3aa: CASSAMATSGSSEQFF
CDR3nt: TGCGCCAGCAGCGCGATGGCGACTAGCGGGAGTAGTGAGCAGTTCTTC

v_gene: TRBV18
abundance: NA
d_gene: TRBD2
j_gene: TRBJ2-7
CDR3aa: CASSPGLAGVGSYEQYF
CDR3nt: TGTGCCAGCTCACCAGGACTAGCGGGAGTAGGCTCCTACGAGCAGTACTTC

v_gene: TRBV30
abundance: few
d_gene: NA
j_gene: TRBJ1-1
CDR3aa: CAWSVPNTEAFF
CDR3nt: TGTGCCTGGAGTGTACCGAACACTGAAGCTTTCTTT

v_gene: TRBV19
abundance: NA
d_gene: NA
j_gene: TRBJ2-2
CDR3aa: CASSIVGSTGELFF
CDR3nt: TGTGCCAGTAGTATAGTAGGCAGCACCGGGGAGCTGTTTTTT

v_gene: TRBV5-1
abundance: NA
d_gene: NA
j_gene: TRBJ2-2
CDR3aa: CASSLLSGTGELFF
CDR3nt: TGCGCCAGCAGCTTGCTCAGCGGGACCGGGGAGCTGTTTTTT

v_gene: TRBV5-1
abundance: NA
d_gene: NA
j_gene: TRBJ1-5
CDR3aa: CASSLSGQDRQPQHF
CDR3nt: TGCGCCAGCAGCTTGTCCGGCCAGGATAGGCAGCCCCAGCATTTT

v_gene: TRBV4-3
abundance: NA
d_gene: TRBD2
j_gene: TRBJ2-2
CDR3aa: CASSGPGLAGELNTGELFF
CDR3nt: TGCGCCAGCAGCGGGCCGGGACTAGCGGGAGAGCTGAACACCGGGGAGCTGTTTTTT

v_gene: TRBV5-8
abundance: NA
d_gene: NA
j_gene: TRBJ2-7
CDR3aa: CASSWGLGEQYF
CDR3nt: TGTGCCAGCAGCTGGGGACTGGGCGAGCAGTACTTC

v_gene: TRBV5-1
abundance: NA
d_gene: NA
j_gene: TRBJ1-4
CDR3aa: CASSFSQSNEKLFF
CDR3nt: TGCGCCAGCAGCTTTTCCCAGTCTAATGAAAAACTGTTTTTT

v_gene: TRBV5-1
abundance: few
d_gene: TRBD2
j_gene: TRBJ2-5
CDR3aa: CASSLGSSGEETQYF
CDR3nt: TGCGCCAGCAGCTTAGGAAGTAGCGGGGAAGAGACCCAGTACTTC

v_gene: TRBV2
abundance: NA
d_gene: TRBD1
j_gene: TRBJ2-2
CDR3aa: CASSGQGTANTGELFF
CDR3nt: TGTGCCAGCAGTGGACAGGGGACGGCGAACACCGGGGAGCTGTTTTTT

v_gene: TRBV19
abundance: NA
d_gene: NA
j_gene: TRBJ2-2
CDR3aa: CASGWVRLYHREPAGELFF
CDR3nt: TGTGCCAGTGGCTGGGTCCGTCTATACCACAGGGAACCGGCCGGGGAGCTGTTTTTT

v_gene: TRBV5-6
abundance: NA
d_gene: NA
j_gene: TRBJ2-3
CDR3aa: CASSLASWSPMTFGDTQYF
CDR3nt: TGTGCCAGCAGCTTGGCCAGTTGGAGCCCTATGACCTTCGGAGATACGCAGTATTTT

v_gene: TRBV7-2
abundance: few
d_gene: TRBD1
j_gene: TRBJ1-6
CDR3aa: CASSLTGDPPLHF
CDR3nt: TGTGCCAGCAGCTTAACAGGGGACCCACCCCTCCACTTT

v_gene: TRBV6-5
abundance: few
d_gene: NA
j_gene: TRBJ1-2
CDR3aa: CASSRQNYGYTF
CDR3nt: TGTGCCAGCAGCAGACAGAACTATGGCTACACCTTC

v_gene: TRBV11-2
abundance: few
d_gene: TRBD2
j_gene: TRBJ2-1
CDR3aa: CASSPGLAGTRSYNEQFF
CDR3nt: TGTGCCAGCAGCCCGGGACTAGCGGGGACTCGGTCCTACAATGAGCAGTTCTTC

v_gene: TRBV11-2
abundance: NA
d_gene: NA
j_gene: TRBJ1-4
CDR3aa: CASSLGTSGWEKLFF
CDR3nt: TGTGCCAGCAGCTTAGGGACCTCGGGATGGGAAAAACTGTTTTTT

v_gene: TRBV15
abundance: NA
d_gene: NA
j_gene: TRBJ1-5
CDR3aa: CATSRTLSNDQPQHF
CDR3nt: TGTGCCACCAGCAGAACACTGAGTAACGATCAGCCCCAGCATTTT

v_gene: TRBV2
abundance: NA
d_gene: TRBD1
j_gene: TRBJ1-2
CDR3aa: CASSATGGSGYTF
CDR3nt: TGTGCCAGCAGTGCTACAGGGGGCTCTGGCTACACCTTC

v_gene: TRBV18
abundance: NA
d_gene: TRBD2
j_gene: TRBJ2-7
CDR3aa: CASSPPASGSEQYF
CDR3nt: TGTGCCAGCTCACCACCGGCTAGCGGGAGCGAGCAGTACTTC

v_gene: TRBV10-1
abundance: NA
d_gene: TRBD1
j_gene: TRBJ2-7
CDR3aa: CASSDFVPTAAGGNEQYF
CDR3nt: TGCGCCAGCAGTGATTTCGTCCCAACGGCGGCAGGGGGAAACGAGCAGTACTTC

v_gene: TRBV2
abundance: NA
d_gene: TRBD1
j_gene: TRBJ2-6
CDR3aa: CASWRDRGRSGANVLTF
CDR3nt: TGTGCCAGCTGGCGGGACAGGGGAAGGTCTGGGGCCAACGTCCTGACTTTC

v_gene: TRBV2
abundance: few
d_gene: NA
j_gene: TRBJ1-3
CDR3aa: CASSEFDRGNTIYF
CDR3nt: TGTGCCAGCAGTGAGTTCGACAGGGGAAACACCATATATTTT

v_gene: TRBV7-9
abundance: once
d_gene: NA
j_gene: TRBJ1-6
CDR3aa: CASSRGQQYNSPLHF
CDR3nt: TGTGCCAGCAGCCGCGGACAGCAATATAATTCACCCCTCCACTTT

v_gene: TRBV6-6
abundance: few
d_gene: TRBD1
j_gene: TRBJ2-7
CDR3aa: CASNDRGYSYEQYF
CDR3nt: TGTGCCAGCAACGACAGGGGCTACTCCTACGAGCAGTACTTC

v_gene: TRBV7-9
abundance: NA
d_gene: NA
j_gene: TRBJ1-2
CDR3aa: CASSSTRVLRGGYTF
CDR3nt: TGTGCCAGCAGCTCCACAAGAGTACTGCGGGGTGGCTACACCTTC

v_gene: TRBV29-1
abundance: NA
d_gene: NA
j_gene: TRBJ1-1
CDR3aa: CSVEEDREYTEAFF
CDR3nt: TGCAGCGTTGAAGAAGACAGAGAGTACACTGAAGCTTTCTTT

v_gene: TRBV6-5
abundance: NA
d_gene: TRBD1
j_gene: TRBJ1-2
CDR3aa: CASSPGQGNIYGYTF
CDR3nt: TGTGCCAGCAGCCCCGGACAGGGGAACATATATGGCTACACCTTC

v_gene: TRBV4-3
abundance: NA
d_gene: NA
j_gene: TRBJ2-7
CDR3aa: CASSRDYLEEQYF
CDR3nt: TGCGCCAGCAGCAGAGACTACTTAGAGGAGCAGTACTTC

v_gene: TRBV7-2
abundance: NA
d_gene: TRBD2
j_gene: TRBJ2-5
CDR3aa: CASSPGAGSETQYF
CDR3nt: TGTGCCAGCAGCCCCGGAGCGGGGTCGGAGACCCAGTACTTC

v_gene: TRBV10-3
abundance: NA
d_gene: NA
j_gene: TRBJ2-5
CDR3aa: CATGPRETQYF
CDR3nt: TGTGCCACCGGCCCTAGAGAGACCCAGTACTTC

v_gene: TRBV2
abundance: NA
d_gene: NA
j_gene: TRBJ2-2
CDR3aa: CASRPNGMITGELFF
CDR3nt: TGTGCCAGCCGCCCCAACGGTATGATAACCGGGGAGCTGTTTTTT